This entry lists 10 T cell receptor beta chains sequenced from one sample in a study of OX40 agonist ivuxolimab in advanced cancers. The protocol was immunoSEQ multiplex PCR, while the TCRdb copy is restricted to in-frame clones and leaves out a portion. The sample includes over 40,000 clones, about 88% of them seen just once. The sample here was CD4+ or CD8+ T cells sorted from blood, taken in a trial of the OX40 agonist ivuxolimab. The receptors come from an adult with an advanced solid tumor such as melanoma, head and neck, liver or kidney cancer.

This sequence joins TRBV5-6 and TRBJ1-2; 7 positions match TRBD1. Trimming took 3 bases from V and 3 from J; bases not matched to a gene: 11. In germline, CDR1 is SGHDT, CDR2 YYEEEE. The CDR3 extends over 16 amino acids. The CDR3 reads CASSSAPGQTHYGYTF. CDR3 DNA: TGTGCCAGCAGCTCAGCCCCGGGACAGACACACTATGGCTACACCTTC.

This rearrangement joins TRBV5-4 to TRBJ2-7; tentative D call: TRBD2 (5 bases). Trimming removed 0 bases at V and 6 bases at J, with 19 bases between. Per the germline V gene, CDR1 is SGHNT and CDR2 is YYREEE (reference sequence). The length of the CDR3 is 16 residues. The CDR3 protein is CASSLEGSRPGGEQYF. The DNA of the CDR3 is TGTGCCAGCAGCTTGGAGGGAAGCCGCCCCGGAGGCGAGCAGTACTTC.

J is TRBJ2-7 and V is TRBV4-1, with D uncertain. The CDR3 runs to 19 residues. Germline CDR1 is MGHRA and CDR2 is YSYEKL. Trimming took 1 base from V and 1 from J, leaving 23 bases between them. The CDR3 reads CASSQGWQLPKGLSYEQYF. CDR3 in DNA: TGCGCCAGCAGCCAAGGATGGCAGCTCCCCAAAGGCCTTTCCTACGAGCAGTACTTC.

This rearrangement joins TRBV6-5 to TRBJ2-3; D call uncertain. The CDR3 totals 11 residues. Germline-derived CDR1 and CDR2 are MNHEY and SVGAGI. V dropped 4 bases and J dropped 4 bases, with 3 bases sitting between them. DNA for the CDR3: TGTGCCAGCAGTTTCCCAGATACGCAGTATTTT. Protein product: CASSFPDTQYF.

V gene TRBV6-1 combines with J gene TRBJ1-2; D call uncertain. Trimming removed 2 bases from V and 8 bases from J, with 12 bases in between. This CDR3 comprises 13 residues. Germline V gene sequence: CDR1 MNHNS, CDR2 SASEGT. DNA of the CDR3: TGTGCCAGCAGTGAATTGGTGGGTGGCGGCTACACCTTC. Its protein product is CASSELVGGGYTF.

This clone was seen a single time. V usage is TRBV9 and J usage is TRBJ1-4; 8 positions agree with TRBD1. Germline V gene data show CDR1 as SGDLS and CDR2 as YYNGEE. This CDR3 region has 14 residues. V lost 3 bases to trimming and J lost 8 bases; unmatched junction nucleotides: 6. The CDR3 region has the DNA TGTGCCAGCAGCGCGACAGGGGTGAGAGAAAAACTGTTTTTT. Translated: CASSATGVREKLFF.

The chain combines TRBV21-1 with TRBJ2-7; whether TRBD1, the table's D call, matches the DNA was not checked. TRBV21-1 corresponds to a pseudogene. CDR3 length equals 14 residues. In nucleotides, the CDR3 is TGTGCCAGCAGCAAGGGACAGCTTACCTACGAGCAGTACTTC. Amino acid sequence: CASSKGQLTYEQYF.

V usage is TRBV4-1 and J usage is TRBJ1-2; D gene unclear. CDR3 length: 13 amino acids. CDR1 and CDR2 from the germline V gene are MGHRA and YSYEKL. Trimming shortened V by 0 bases and J by 8 bases, and 10 bases separated the two germline ends. CDR3 region: CASSQEGGRGYTF. In nucleotides, the CDR3 is TGCGCCAGCAGCCAAGAAGGAGGACGGGGCTACACCTTC.

This chain uses TRBV14 with TRBJ1-5; D ambiguous. The CDR3 has 13 amino acids. Trimming cost V 1 base and J 5 bases, with 6 bases left between them. The germline gives CDR1 SGHDN, CDR2 FVKESK. In DNA, the CDR3 is TGTGCCAGCAGCCAAGGGAGGGATCAGCCCCAGCATTTT. Translating gives CASSQGRDQPQHF.

V gene TRBV25-1 combines with J gene TRBJ1-2, with TRBD1 matching over 9 bases. The CDR3 consists of 12 residues. J gave up 6 bases and V 5 bases, and 1 base lay outside the gene matches. The germline V gene has CDR1 MGHDK and CDR2 SYGVNS. The chain's CDR3 is CASSWTGDGYTF. The DNA for the CDR3 is TGTGCCAGCAGTTGGACAGGGGATGGCTACACCTTC.